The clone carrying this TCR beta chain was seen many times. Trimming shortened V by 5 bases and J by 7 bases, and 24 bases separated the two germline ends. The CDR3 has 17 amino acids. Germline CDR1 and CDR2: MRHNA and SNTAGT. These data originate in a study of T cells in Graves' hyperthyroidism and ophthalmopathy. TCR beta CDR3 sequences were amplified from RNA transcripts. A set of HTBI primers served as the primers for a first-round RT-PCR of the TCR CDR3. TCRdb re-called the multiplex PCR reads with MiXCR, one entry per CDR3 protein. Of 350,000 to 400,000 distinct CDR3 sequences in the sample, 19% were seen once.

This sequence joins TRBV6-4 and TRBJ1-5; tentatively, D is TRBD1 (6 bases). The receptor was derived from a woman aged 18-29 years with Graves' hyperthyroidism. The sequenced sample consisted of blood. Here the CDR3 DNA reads TGTGCCAGCAGTCCTCAAAGGGGGGGGCCGGATCGACAGCCCCAGCATTTT. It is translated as CASSPQRGGPDRQPQHF.